This TCR beta chain was sequenced in a study of cytomegalovirus exposure and HLA in healthy donors. Study in general: Out of 398 genotyped donors, roughly 80% belonged to the Caucasian-associated ancestry cluster. General study findings and limits: CMV serostatus alone was available as immune exposure information. Association of a missense DCLRE1C variant with TCR beta V- and J-gene trimming was reported in a later analysis. Earlier results showed most TCR beta V segments being productive about 87% or about 30% of the time.

The study ran its PCR with 60 Vbeta and 13 Jbeta primers. Profiling relied on immunoSEQ multiplex PCR, and the TCRdb table lists in-frame clones only, not all of them. The data show about 72,000 clones, around 78% seen once. This clone was seen only a few times. What it binds is unknown. The CDR3 is made up of 14 amino acids. Per germline, CDR1 SGHRS and CDR2 YFSETQ. V dropped 6 bases and J dropped 2 bases, with 13 bases sitting between them. The rearrangement links TRBV5-1 to TRBJ2-3; possible D gene TRBD1, 6 bases. This clonotype was sampled from a man between 40 and 49 years old in good health and CMV-seronegative. Source material: PBMCs. The CDR3 region is CASKPGVITDTQYF. The DNA of the CDR3 is TGCGCCAGCAAACCAGGGGTCATCACAGATACGCAGTATTTT. Complete variable domain (other parts from reference TRBV5-1 and TRBJ2-3): KAGVTQTPRYLIKTRGQQVTLSCSPISGHRSVSWYQQTPGQGLQFLFEYFSETQRNKGNFPGRFSGRQFSNSRSEMNVSTLELGDSALYLCASKPGVITDTQYFGPGTRLTVL.